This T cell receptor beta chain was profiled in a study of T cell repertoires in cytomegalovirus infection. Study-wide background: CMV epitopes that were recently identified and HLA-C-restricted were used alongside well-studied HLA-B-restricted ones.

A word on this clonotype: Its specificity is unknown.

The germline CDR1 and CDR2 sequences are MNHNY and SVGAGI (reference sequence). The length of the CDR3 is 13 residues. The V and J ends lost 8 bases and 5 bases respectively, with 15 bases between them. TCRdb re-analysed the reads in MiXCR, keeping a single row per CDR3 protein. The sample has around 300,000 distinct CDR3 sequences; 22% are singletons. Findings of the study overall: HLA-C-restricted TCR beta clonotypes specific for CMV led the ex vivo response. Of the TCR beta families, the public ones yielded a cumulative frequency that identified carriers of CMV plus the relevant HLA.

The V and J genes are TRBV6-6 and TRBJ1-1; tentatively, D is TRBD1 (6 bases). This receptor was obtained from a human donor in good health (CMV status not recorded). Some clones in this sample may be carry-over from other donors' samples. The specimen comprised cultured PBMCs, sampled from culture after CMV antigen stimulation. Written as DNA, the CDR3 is TGTGCCAGCCCCGCGGGGGCGAAAACTGAAGCTTTCTTT. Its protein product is CASPAGAKTEAFF.